The next 29 T cell receptor beta chains were all read from a single sample in a study of blood T cell repertoires in COVID-19. The data were produced by immunoSEQ multiplex PCR, yet TCRdb's version contains in-frame clones alone and is incomplete. The sample holds roughly 410,000 clones, around 87% seen once. Sample: peripheral blood. These receptors were collected from a woman in her sixties with COVID-19, enrolled during active disease.

The chain couples TRBV3-1 (or the pseudogene TRBV3-2) to TRBJ1-4, with 7 bases that match TRBD1. The CDR3 is 14 residues long. The germline V gene encodes CDR1 LGHDT and CDR2 YNNKEL (reference sequence). V trimming: 5 bases; J trimming: 8 bases; junction bases outside the gene matches: 8. CDR3 region: CASSVRGKVEKLFF. The CDR3 DNA follows: TGTGCCAGCAGCGTCAGGGGGAAGGTGGAAAAACTGTTTTTT.

The chain has TRBV9 and TRBJ1-5, with D possibly matching TRBD1 (6 bases). Germline loops: CDR1 SGDLS, CDR2 YYNGEE. CDR3 length equals 15 residues. V lost 3 bases and J lost 2, with 12 bases in between. The CDR3 nucleotides read TGTGCCAGCAGCGGGGGGCCCCACGGCAATCAGCCCCAGCATTTT. Translated: CASSGGPHGNQPQHF.

The chain links TRBV3-1 (or the pseudogene TRBV3-2) to TRBJ2-1; TRBD2 agrees at 9 bases. The CDR3 extends over 14 amino acids. Germline V gene sequence: CDR1 LGHDT, CDR2 YNNKEL (reference sequence). With V trimmed by 1 base and J by 10 bases, 5 bases remained unmatched. The DNA of the CDR3 is TGTGCCAGCAGCCAAGGGCGGGGGGGCATCGAGCAGTTCTTC. This sequence encodes CASSQGRGGIEQFF.

This chain uses TRBV20-1 with TRBJ2-7; D call uncertain. The CDR3 is 11 amino acids. Deletions cut 0 bases from V and 3 bases from J, with 3 bases between. Per germline, CDR1 DFQATT and CDR2 SNEGSKA (reference sequence). CDR3 coding DNA: TGCAGTGCTAGAGATAACTACGAGCAGTACTTC. It codes for CSARDNYEQYF.

This clone was detected only once. The V and J genes are TRBV24-1 and TRBJ1-3; 8 bases map to TRBD1. J lost 0 bases, V lost 5 bases, and 8 bases had no gene match. The CDR3 runs 17 residues. Germline lookup yields CDR1 KGHDR and CDR2 SFDVKD. This CDR3 reads CATSVYSGTGSGNTIYF. CDR3 sequence (DNA): TGTGCCACCAGTGTCTACTCCGGGACAGGCTCTGGAAACACCATATATTTT.

The chain couples TRBV11-2 to TRBJ1-6; 7 bases match TRBD1. Germline CDR1 SGHAT, CDR2 FQNNGV. After removal of 1 base from V and 7 bases from J, the junction contained 7 bases not matched to a gene. The CDR3 length is 16 residues. Here the CDR3 reads CASSLVPTRGNSPLHF. The DNA of the CDR3 is TGTGCCAGCAGCTTAGTCCCGACCAGGGGGAATTCACCCCTCCACTTT.

The V and J genes are TRBV18 and TRBJ2-7; maybe TRBD1 (6 bases). Trimming left V 3 bases short and J 6 bases short, with 18 bases between. Germline CDR1 and CDR2: KGHSH and LQKENI. This CDR3 is 15 amino acids long. CDR3 nucleotide sequence: TGTGCCAGCTCACCTGAGACAGGAGCGAGGGGCGAGCAGTACTTC. It specifies CASSPETGARGEQYF.

This clone came up a few times. V usage is TRBV29-1 and J usage is TRBJ1-3, with D possibly TRBD1 on 5 matching bases. V was pared by 3 bases and J by 4 bases, with 10 bases between. The V gene's germline CDR1 is SQVTM and CDR2 ANQGSEA. The CDR3 has 13 amino acids. The CDR3 DNA sequence: TGCAGCGTTGAGGCCAGGGAAGGAAACACCATATATTTT. It is translated as CSVEAREGNTIYF.

This clone has only a few counts. The chain couples TRBV19 to TRBJ2-1; maybe TRBD2 (5 bases). The germline V and J ends were trimmed by 7 bases and 1 base, with 17 bases remaining between them. CDR1 is LNHDA, CDR2 SQIVND, per germline (reference sequence). CDR3 length: 16 amino acids. CDR3 sequence: CASTETLGSSYNEQFF. CDR3 DNA sequence: TGTGCCAGTACAGAGACTTTGGGGAGTTCCTACAATGAGCAGTTCTTC.

The chain combines TRBV9 with TRBJ2-1, with a tentative D call TRBD2 (5 bases). Germline V lookup: CDR1 SGDLS, CDR2 YYNGEE. The CDR3 spans 14 residues. With 2 bases removed from V and 6 bases from J, the gap between germline ends came to 12 bases. In nucleotides, the CDR3 is TGTGCCAGCAGCGTTTACGGGGAGATCAATGAGCAGTTCTTC. This encodes CASSVYGEINEQFF.

V is TRBV15 and J is TRBJ2-5; perhaps TRBD2 as D (5 bases). Trimming removed 0 bases at V and 4 bases at J, with 15 bases between. The CDR3 sequence is 16 residues long. The germline V gene has CDR1 LNHNV and CDR2 YYDKDF (reference sequence). CDR3 DNA sequence: TGTGCCACCAGCAGAGAATTGGGTGGGAGCGGAGAGACCCAGTACTTC. Translation gives CATSRELGGSGETQYF.

This chain links TRBV7-2 with TRBJ2-1; TRBD1 matches 9 bases. The length of the CDR3 is 16 residues. Looked up from germline, CDR1 is SGHTA and CDR2 is FQGNSA. The junction had 6 bases not matched to a gene; V was cut back by 0 bases and J by 6 bases. CDR3 sequence: CASSLAGTGRINEQFF. The DNA for the CDR3 is TGTGCCAGCAGCTTAGCTGGGACAGGGAGGATCAATGAGCAGTTCTTC.

V gene TRBV27 combines with J gene TRBJ2-2; D might be TRBD1 (6 bases). The CDR3 covers 15 residues. Trimming pared 5 bases from V and 4 bases from J, leaving 14 bases between. Looked up from germline, CDR1 is MNHEY and CDR2 is SMNVEV (reference sequence). The CDR3 bases are TGTGCCAGCAGTAGTACAGGGACGGGCACCGGGGAGCTGTTTTTT. This codes for CASSSTGTGTGELFF.

The rearrangement links TRBV6-6 to TRBJ2-1; 10 nucleotides match TRBD1. Trimming took 7 bases from V and 7 from J; bases not matched to a gene: 7. CDR3 size: 14 residues. The V gene's germline CDR1 is MNHNY and CDR2 SVGAGI (reference sequence). The CDR3 reads CASKGQGEYNEQFF. The CDR3 nucleotides read TGTGCCAGCAAAGGACAGGGGGAGTATAATGAGCAGTTCTTC.

The chain recombines TRBV3-1 (or the pseudogene TRBV3-2) with TRBJ2-7; D not resolved. The V end lost 3 bases, the J end lost 3 bases, and 6 bases lay between the germline ends. From germline, CDR1 is LGHDT and CDR2 YNNKEL (reference sequence). The CDR3 extends over 12 amino acids. The CDR3 is CASSHDNYEQYF. The CDR3 DNA follows: TGTGCCAGCAGCCATGACAACTACGAGCAGTACTTC.

This clone was seen a single time. The gene calls are TRBV5-1 and TRBJ2-5; 8 nucleotides align to TRBD2. Germline V CDR1 and CDR2: SGHRS, YFSETQ. The CDR3 contains 14 residues. J gave up 2 bases and V 4 bases, and 4 bases lay outside the gene matches. CDR3 sequence reads: CASSPTGGQETQYF. As DNA, the CDR3 is TGCGCCAGCAGCCCAACGGGGGGGCAAGAGACCCAGTACTTC.

The V call is TRBV5-4, the J call TRBJ2-7, with 10 bases identical to TRBD2. CDR1 SGHNT and CDR2 YYREEE come from the germline V gene (reference sequence). There are 16 residues in the CDR3. V gave up 4 bases and J gave up 2 bases; unmatched junction bases: 9. This chain's CDR3 is CASSLGASGGTYEQYF. Here the CDR3 DNA reads TGTGCCAGCAGCCTCGGAGCTAGCGGGGGTACCTACGAGCAGTACTTC.

The rearrangement uses TRBV5-5 and TRBJ1-5, with 7 bases that match TRBD1. Trimming cost V 8 bases and J 6 bases; bases outside gene matches: 14. Per germline, CDR1 SGHKS and CDR2 YYEKEE (reference sequence). The CDR3 extends over 15 amino acids. The CDR3, as DNA: TGTGCCAGGACACCACAGGGGCAAATTGGTCAGCCCCAGCATTTT. This codes for CARTPQGQIGQPQHF.

This chain links TRBV6-1 with TRBJ2-1; D ambiguous. This CDR3 comprises 13 residues. Trimming took off 2 bases at V and 4 bases at J, with 6 bases between the two ends. Germline-derived CDR1 and CDR2 are MNHNS and SASEGT. The CDR3 sequence is CASSERGYNEQFF. The CDR3 DNA is TGTGCCAGCAGTGAACGCGGATACAATGAGCAGTTCTTC.

The chain uses TRBV6-5 and TRBJ1-2; D is undetermined. CDR3 length: 12 amino acids. Trimming shortened V by 5 bases and J by 4 bases, and 8 bases separated the two germline ends. Germline loops: CDR1 MNHEY, CDR2 SVGAGI. CDR3 sequence (DNA): TGTGCCAGCAGTAGTAGTCTCTATGGCTACACCTTC. Its translation is CASSSSLYGYTF.

This clone has only one observation. The sample holds other DNA sequences that translate to the same CDR3. The rearrangement links TRBV9 to TRBJ1-1; D not resolved. The CDR3 is made up of 13 amino acids. Germline CDR1 is SGDLS and CDR2 is YYNGEE. V was pared by 1 base and J by 1 base, with 5 bases between. In DNA, the CDR3 is TGTGCCAGCAGCGTATCAGGGAACACTGAAGCTTTCTTT. Translating gives CASSVSGNTEAFF.

This clone was counted a few times. The chain combines TRBV27 with TRBJ2-7; D gene unclear. Trimming left V 5 bases short and J 4 bases short, with 18 bases between. The germline V gene encodes CDR1 MNHEY and CDR2 SMNVEV (reference sequence). The CDR3 sequence is 15 residues long. The CDR3 here is CASSLSGFPRYEQYF. The CDR3 coding sequence is TGTGCCAGCAGTCTCTCGGGTTTCCCGCGGTACGAGCAGTACTTC.

The gene calls are TRBV27 and TRBJ2-7, with D tentatively TRBD2 (6 bases). V was shortened by 4 bases and J by 13 bases, with 14 bases between the two germline ends. Germline V gene sequence: CDR1 MNHEY, CDR2 SMNVEV (reference sequence). This CDR3 is 11 amino acids long. CDR3 sequence reads: CASSSQWRVYF. The CDR3 DNA follows: TGTGCCAGCAGTTCCCAGTGGAGGGTATACTTC.

V and J are TRBV4-1 and TRBJ1-5; weak D call: TRBD1 (6 bases). The CDR3 loop spans 15 amino acids. The V gene lost 1 base and the J gene lost 7 bases, with 14 bases spanning the gap. Germline V gives CDR1 MGHRA, CDR2 YSYEKL. The CDR3 DNA sequence: TGCGCCAGCAGCCAAGTAGGGGGGGTGGGACAGCCCCAGCATTTT. Its translation is CASSQVGGVGQPQHF.

This chain links TRBV3-1 (or the pseudogene TRBV3-2) with TRBJ1-6, with 9 bases lining up with TRBD1. CDR1 and CDR2 from the germline V gene are LGHDT and YNNKEL (reference sequence). V lost 2 bases, J lost 10 bases, and 3 bases stayed unmatched. The CDR3 is made up of 14 amino acids. As DNA, the CDR3 is TGTGCCAGCAGCCAACGGACAGGGGAGTCACCCCTCCACTTT. The encoded protein is CASSQRTGESPLHF.

The CDR3 region is CASSLENRGARQPQHF. DNA for the CDR3: TGTGCCAGCAGCTTAGAGAACAGGGGCGCTAGGCAGCCCCAGCATTTT. J is TRBJ1-5 and V is TRBV7-9, with TRBD1 identical over 7 bases. Germline lookup yields CDR1 SEHNR and CDR2 FQNEAQ (reference sequence). The CDR3 consists of 16 residues. Losses at the gene ends were 1 base for V and 7 bases for J; bases not matched to a gene: 10.

The chain couples TRBV19 to TRBJ1-6; TRBD1 is a possible D gene (6 bases). The CDR3 has 17 amino acids. V was clipped by 4 bases and J by 3 bases, with 16 bases between them. Germline V CDR1 and CDR2: LNHDA, SQIVND (reference sequence). The CDR3 bases are TGTGCCAGTAGTAGAATGGACAGCCGAGTCTATAATTCACCCCTCCACTTT. Amino acid sequence: CASSRMDSRVYNSPLHF.

This chain joins TRBV5-4 and TRBJ1-1; D perhaps matches TRBD1 (5 bases). The length of the CDR3 is 12 residues. Deletions cut 4 bases from V and 6 bases from J, with 10 bases between. In germline, CDR1 is SGHNT, CDR2 YYREEE (reference sequence). The CDR3 sequence is CASSPGVSEAFF. CDR3 in DNA: TGTGCCAGCAGCCCGGGGGTCTCTGAAGCTTTCTTT. The whole variable domain, remainder taken from reference TRBV5-4 and TRBJ1-1, is ETGVTQSPTHLIKTRGQQVTLRCSSQSGHNTVSWYQQALGQGPQFIFQYYREEENGRGNFPPRFSGLQFPNYSSELNVNALELDDSALYLCASSPGVSEAFFGQGTRLTVV.

The rearrangement links TRBV2 to TRBJ1-4; D not resolved. CDR1 and CDR2 (germline): SNHLY, FYNNEI. The CDR3 has 14 amino acids. The germline V and J ends were trimmed by 7 bases and 1 base, with 10 bases remaining between them. CDR3 region: CASKWAGTNEKLFF. Written as DNA, the CDR3 is TGTGCCAGCAAGTGGGCGGGAACTAATGAAAAACTGTTTTTT.